This TCR beta chain was observed in a study of T-cell reconstitution after alpha-beta-depleted transplantation in children. Only a few counts were recorded for this clonotype. Its target is unknown. The V end lost 2 bases, the J end lost 0 bases, and 14 bases lay between the germline ends. The CDR3 spans 16 residues. Germline loops: CDR1 SEHNR, CDR2 FQNEAQ (reference sequence). Preparing the TCRbeta library involved the use of unique molecular identifiers. TCRdb redid the calling of the PCR reads with MiXCR, one entry per CDR3 protein. The sample lists roughly 500,000 distinct CDR3 sequences; over 9.5% were seen once. Study-wide results and limits: In patients about two months after transplant, alpha-beta T cells reportedly arose from several hundred expanded graft clones. Elevated TCRbeta diversity at day 60 was traced, in some patients, to surviving recipient T cells and thymic progenitors. At the one-year point after transplant, T-cell counts and TCRbeta diversity were found to come mostly from T cells that had been newly produced.

The chain joins TRBV7-9 to TRBJ2-7, with unresolved D. The sequencing here drew on PBMCs, taken before TCRalphabeta/CD19-depleted stem cell transplant. The receptor was derived from a child aged 2-15 years with inherited bone marrow failure, due to receive a stem cell transplant. The CDR3 DNA sequence: TGTGCCAGCAGCTTAACCTCAGGCTATAGCTCCTACGAGCAGTACTTC. Protein: CASSLTSGYSSYEQYF.